Below are 6 T cell receptor beta chains sequenced from a single sample in a study of cytomegalovirus exposure and HLA in healthy donors (dated by TCRdb to between 2016 and 2019). The receptor library was made with the immunoSEQ multiplex PCR assay. For the multiplex PCR, a mixture combining 60 forward primers for TCR Vbeta segments and 13 reverse primers for TCR Jbeta segments was used. TCRdb obtained this table from immuneACCESS and retained in-frame rearrangements with V and J assigned. These tables miss some clones; where compared with another copy, unresolved V genes account for less than half of the shortfall, and the remainder is unexplained. The sample table shows 100,000 to 150,000 clones, and roughly 80% are seen once. Around 4% of the sample is in the top ten clones. The sample comprised PBMCs. These receptors came from a man between 18 and 29 years old in good health and CMV-seropositive.

The chain employs TRBV6-5 and TRBJ1-2, with D perhaps matching TRBD1 (6 bases). V gave up 0 bases and J gave up 4 bases, with 15 bases separating them. Germline CDR1 reads MNHEY; CDR2 reads SVGAGI. The CDR3 runs to 16 residues. CDR3 bases: TGTGCCAGCAGTTACTCGAGCGGGGGGCGCGTCTATGGCTACACCTTC. Protein sequence: CASSYSSGGRVYGYTF.

The rearrangement links TRBV15 to TRBJ2-3; D is undetermined. Between the trimmed V and J ends, which lost 0 bases and 3 bases, there was a span of 13 bases. The germline gives CDR1 LNHNV, CDR2 YYDKDF (reference sequence). The CDR3 sequence is 16 residues long. This CDR3 reads CATSRDVNRETDTQYF. The CDR3 nucleotides read TGTGCCACCAGCAGAGATGTGAATAGAGAAACAGATACGCAGTATTTT.

The CDR3 region has the DNA TGTGCCAGCAGCCCCCGTCAGGGAAGCTACGAGCAGTACTTC. Encoded protein: CASSPRQGSYEQYF. The rearrangement links TRBV5-4 to TRBJ2-7, with D possibly being TRBD1 (5 bases). Germline loops: CDR1 SGHNT, CDR2 YYREEE (reference sequence). This CDR3 has 14 residues. Trimming left V 4 bases short and J 3 bases short, with 14 bases between.

The CDR3 DNA follows: TGTGCCAGCAGCTTAGGCGGAAATTCACCCCTCCACTTT. Its translation: CASSLGGNSPLHF. This chain connects TRBV7-7 to TRBJ1-6, with D unresolved. This CDR3 spans 13 amino acids. The germline V gene encodes CDR1 SSHAT and CDR2 FNYEAQ (reference sequence). V lost 1 base to trimming and J lost 7 bases, with 5 bases between them. The variable domain in full, with the rest retrieved from reference TRBV7-7 and TRBJ1-6, is GAGVSQSPRYKVTKRGQDVTLRCDPISSHATLYWYQQALGQGPEFLTYFNYEAQPDKSGLPSDRFSAERPEGSISTLTIQRTEQRDSAMYRCASSLGGNSPLHFGNGTRLTVT.

As to this clone: The junction departs from germline at one end; a sequencing error may be responsible. This chain joins TRBV7-9 and TRBJ1-1; no firm D call. The germline V gene has CDR1 SEHNR and CDR2 FQNEAQ (reference sequence). CDR3 length: 13 residues. In DNA form, the CDR3 reads TGTTCCAGCAGCCCAATCATCGGGTTCGAAGCTTTCTTT. Encoded protein: CSSSPIIGFEAFF.

This clone was detected a few times. This chain joins TRBV7-2 and TRBJ2-5, with TRBD2 as a possible D gene (5 bases). Trimming pared 5 bases from V and 2 bases from J, leaving 12 bases between. Germline assignment: CDR1 SGHTA and CDR2 FQGNSA. The CDR3 runs to 14 residues. The CDR3 sequence: CASSLERTQETQYF. DNA of the CDR3: TGTGCCAGCAGCCTAGAAAGGACTCAAGAGACCCAGTACTTC. The whole variable domain, filled in from reference TRBV7-2 and TRBJ2-5, reads GAGVSQSPSNKVTEKGKDVELRCDPISGHTALYWYRQSLGQGLEFLIYFQGNSAPDKSGLPSDRFSAERTGGSVSTLTIQRTQQEDSAVYLCASSLERTQETQYFGPGTRLLVL.